Listed here are 24 T cell receptor beta chains from one sample, sequenced in a study of Graves' ophthalmopathy and Graves' hyperthyroidism. RNA transcripts provided the template for amplifying TCR beta CDR3 regions. An initial RT-PCR round employing HTBI primers preceded a second-round multiplex PCR. MiXCR, run by TCRdb on the multiplex PCR reads, gives a single entry per CDR3 protein. Of 600,000 to 950,000 distinct CDR3 sequences in the sample, 40% were seen once. Sequences were obtained from peripheral blood. These receptors all stem from an adult man with Graves' ophthalmopathy.

This clonotype was counted only a few times. The genes are TRBV20-1 and TRBJ2-7; weak D call: TRBD1 (6 bases). The CDR3 is 15 amino acids. CDR1 is DFQATT, CDR2 SNEGSKA, per germline (reference sequence). Between the trimmed V and J ends, which lost 4 bases and 0 bases, there was a span of 16 bases. CDR3 sequence: CSATWTARNSYEQYF. CDR3 DNA sequence: TGCAGTGCTACCTGGACAGCCCGAAACTCCTACGAGCAGTACTTC.

This clonotype showed up just a few times. V usage is TRBV2 and J usage is TRBJ2-7; D perhaps matches TRBD2 (5 bases). V lost 6 bases and J 7 bases, leaving 16 bases between the germline ends. The length of the CDR3 is 13 residues. Germline V lookup: CDR1 SNHLY, CDR2 FYNNEI. Here the CDR3 DNA reads TGTGCCAGCAGGCGGACTGCCTGGGGAGAGCAGTACTTC. Translating it yields CASRRTAWGEQYF.

This clonotype was seen at least ten times. The chain carries TRBV2 and TRBJ1-2, with TRBD1 matching 7 bases. In germline, CDR1 is SNHLY, CDR2 FYNNEI. The CDR3 sequence is 12 residues long. Losses at the gene ends were 6 bases for V and 5 bases for J; bases not matched to a gene: 3. This chain's CDR3 is CASRTGAYGYTF. CDR3 in DNA: TGTGCCAGCAGAACAGGGGCTTATGGCTACACCTTC. Filled out from reference TRBV2 and TRBJ1-2, the complete variable domain reads EPEVTQTPSHQVTQMGQEVILRCVPISNHLYFYWYRQILGQKVEFLVSFYNNEISEKSEIFDDQFSVERPDGSNFTLKIRSTKLEDSAMYFCASRTGAYGYTFGSGTRLTVV.

Ten or more counts support this clonotype. The chain carries TRBV10-3 and TRBJ1-2; D may be TRBD1 (5 bases). There are 13 residues in the CDR3. V gave up 0 bases and J gave up 13 bases, with 15 bases separating them. CDR1 and CDR2 from the germline V gene are ENHRY and SYGVKD. CDR3 nucleotides: TGTGCCATCAGTGAGTCGACTCAGGGCTTCCGCACCTTC. Amino acids: CAISESTQGFRTF.

The gene calls are TRBV10-3 and TRBJ1-5, with D unresolved. Germline V gene sequence: CDR1 ENHRY, CDR2 SYGVKD. The CDR3 consists of 13 residues. The V end was cut by 7 bases, the J end by 15 bases, with 22 bases between. The DNA for the CDR3 is TGTGCCATCACCGAAGCGGGAGAAAGGCACCGGCATTTT. Protein: CAITEAGERHRHF.

The rearrangement uses TRBV7-9 and TRBJ2-2; possible D gene TRBD1, 6 bases. The V end was cut by 4 bases, the J end by 7 bases, with 13 bases between. This CDR3 is 14 amino acids long. Germline V gene sequence: CDR1 SEHNR, CDR2 FQNEAQ (reference sequence). CDR3 DNA sequence: TGTGCCAGCAGCTCACAGGGTATCAGCGGGGAGCTGTTTTTT. It specifies CASSSQGISGELFF.

V gene TRBV5-1 combines with J gene TRBJ2-7; possible D gene TRBD1, 6 bases. The CDR3 has 15 amino acids. Germline assignment: CDR1 SGHRS and CDR2 YFSETQ. Trimming took off 2 bases at V and 5 bases at J, with 17 bases between the two ends. The CDR3 loop is CASSFSPQGVDEQYF. The CDR3 coding sequence is TGCGCCAGCAGCTTTTCCCCACAGGGAGTCGACGAGCAGTACTTC.

Comment on this clonotype: The junction departs from germline at one end; a sequencing error may be responsible. The chain has TRBV10-3 and TRBJ1-1; no clear D gene. CDR3 size: 14 residues. Germline V CDR1 and CDR2: ENHRY, SYGVKD. CDR3 in amino acids: CASSVVRRDTEAFF. CDR3 DNA sequence: TGTGCCAGCAGTGTTGTCAGGAGGGACACTGAAGCTTTCTTT.

This clonotype appeared many times. The chain recombines TRBV7-2 with TRBJ1-2; no clear D. V lost 5 bases and J lost 3, with 16 bases in between. CDR3 length: 15 residues. Germline values: CDR1 SGHTA, CDR2 FQGNSA. The CDR3 loop reads CASSPEGWLDYGYTF. The CDR3 coding sequence is TGTGCCAGCAGCCCGGAAGGCTGGTTGGACTATGGCTACACCTTC.

Many counts were recorded for this clonotype. The gene calls are TRBV25-1 and TRBJ1-1; D gene unclear. There are 14 residues in the CDR3. Deletions cut 2 bases from V and 1 base from J, with 8 bases between. Germline lookup yields CDR1 MGHDK and CDR2 SYGVNS. The CDR3 here is CASSEPGGNTEAFF. DNA for the CDR3: TGTGCCAGCAGTGAACCTGGAGGGAACACTGAAGCTTTCTTT.

The sample holds one count of this clonotype. A clone one base away is much larger, so this may be a read error. The chain recombines TRBV2 with TRBJ1-4; perhaps TRBD1 as D (6 bases). The length of the CDR3 is 15 residues. V was pared by 7 bases and J by 3 bases, with 15 bases between. Germline-derived CDR1 and CDR2 are SNHLY and FYNNEI. Here the CDR3 DNA reads TGTGCCAGCAACTCCCGACAGGAGGCTAATGAAAAACTGTTTTTT. This encodes CASNSRQEANEKLFF. Filled out from reference TRBV2 and TRBJ1-4, the complete variable domain reads EPEVTQTPSHQVTQMGQEVILRCVPISNHLYFYWYRQILGQKVEFLVSFYNNEISEKSEIFDDQFSVERPDGSNFTLKIRSTKLEDSAMYFCASNSRQEANEKLFFGSGTQLSVL.

This clonotype was seen at least ten times. J is TRBJ2-7 and V is TRBV29-1; 8 positions match TRBD1. Germline values: CDR1 SQVTM, CDR2 ANQGSEA. After removal of 7 bases from V and 0 bases from J, the junction contained 5 bases not matched to a gene. The CDR3 is made up of 13 amino acids. The CDR3, as DNA: TGCAGCGCCAGGACAGGGAACTCCTACGAGCAGTACTTC. Translation: CSARTGNSYEQYF.

The chain recombines TRBV2 with TRBJ1-2, with TRBD1 matching over 8 bases. After removal of 11 bases from V and 1 base from J, the junction contained 9 bases not matched to a gene. The CDR3 sequence is 14 residues long. Germline V CDR1 and CDR2: SNHLY, FYNNEI. The CDR3 protein is CAWSKDRGNYGYTF. The CDR3 region has the DNA TGTGCCTGGAGTAAAGACAGGGGTAACTATGGCTACACCTTC.

This clonotype was counted ten times or more. The chain recombines TRBV15 with TRBJ1-6, with TRBD1 matching over 8 bases. The germline V gene encodes CDR1 LNHNV and CDR2 YYDKDF (reference sequence). V gave up 5 bases and J gave up 7 bases; unmatched junction bases: 7. The CDR3 is 15 amino acids. The CDR3 DNA sequence: TGTGCCACCAGCGCGACAGGGGATCGGAATTCACCCCTCCACTTT. It is translated as CATSATGDRNSPLHF.

The V call is TRBV20-1, the J call TRBJ2-7; D is unclear. The CDR3 has 8 residues. Germline CDR1 and CDR2: DFQATT and SNEGSKA (reference sequence). With 5 bases removed from V and 9 bases from J, the gap between germline ends came to 5 bases. CDR3 nucleotides: TGCAGTGCTCTAGGGCAGTACTTC. Translation: CSALGQYF.

Notes on this clonotype: Lacking the conserved final phenylalanine or tryptophan, this CDR3 likely reflects a read error. The chain links TRBV7-7 to TRBJ2-5; 7 positions agree with TRBD2. The germline gives CDR1 SSHAT, CDR2 FNYEAQ (reference sequence). This CDR3 is 13 amino acids long. CDR3: CASSLFGGETQYL. The CDR3 coding sequence is TGTGCTAGCAGCTTATTCGGGGGGGAGACCCAGTACCTC.

The V call is TRBV2, the J call TRBJ2-7, with TRBD1 as a possible D gene (6 bases). The V and J ends lost 4 bases and 1 base respectively, with 8 bases between them. The CDR3 runs 13 residues. The germline CDR1 and CDR2 sequences are SNHLY and FYNNEI. The CDR3 nucleotides are TGTGCCAGCAGTGCCACAGGGTCCTACGAGCAGTACTTC. Translation gives CASSATGSYEQYF. The entire variable domain, with the rest obtained from reference TRBV2 and TRBJ2-7, is as follows: EPEVTQTPSHQVTQMGQEVILRCVPISNHLYFYWYRQILGQKVEFLVSFYNNEISEKSEIFDDQFSVERPDGSNFTLKIRSTKLEDSAMYFCASSATGSYEQYFGPGTRLTVT.

Comment on this clonotype: This CDR3 is missing its conserved last phenylalanine or tryptophan, likely due to a read error. V usage is TRBV5-1 and J usage is TRBJ1-1; the D gene is possibly TRBD1 (6 bases). Germline V gene data show CDR1 as SGHRS and CDR2 as YFSETQ. There are 17 residues in the CDR3. The V end was cut by 3 bases, the J end by 0 bases, with 18 bases between. CDR3 amino acids: CASSSTSQGMVNTEAFL. DNA for the CDR3: TGCGCCAGCAGCTCAACATCACAGGGAATGGTGAACACTGAAGCTTTCCTT.

This sequence joins TRBV12-3 or TRBV12-4 and TRBJ2-5; D is ambiguous. With 5 bases removed from V and 5 bases from J, the gap between germline ends came to 18 bases. The CDR3 spans 15 residues. Here the CDR3 DNA reads TGTGCCAGCAGTCCAAGGGTGGCCACGGAGGAGACCCAGTACTTC. Translation: CASSPRVATEETQYF.

The chain recombines TRBV25-1 with TRBJ2-2; weak D call: TRBD2 (6 bases). CDR1 and CDR2 (germline): MGHDK, SYGVNS. The CDR3 has 17 amino acids. Trimming removed 6 bases at V and 3 bases at J, with 20 bases between. The CDR3 spells CASSVVRGSVHTGELFF. In DNA, the CDR3 is TGTGCCAGCAGCGTAGTACGGGGGTCGGTCCACACCGGGGAGCTGTTTTTT. Supplemented by reference TRBV25-1 and TRBJ2-2, the full variable domain reads EADIYQTPRYLVIGTGKKITLECSQTMGHDKMYWYQQDPGMELHLIHYSYGVNSTEKGDLSSESTVSRIRTEHFPLTLESARPSHTSQYLCASSVVRGSVHTGELFFGEGSRLTVL.

This clonotype was detected many times. This chain joins TRBV19 and TRBJ2-5; tentative D call: TRBD1 (6 bases). The length of the CDR3 is 16 residues. V was cut by 5 bases and J by 5 bases, with 21 bases left in between. Germline CDR1 reads LNHDA; CDR2 reads SQIVND (reference sequence). This CDR3 reads CASSPSDRSLGETQYF. The CDR3 DNA reads TGTGCCAGTAGTCCTTCCGACAGGTCGCTTGGGGAGACCCAGTACTTC.

Many counts were recorded for this clonotype. V and J are TRBV9 and TRBJ1-6; no clear D gene. Germline-derived CDR1 and CDR2 are SGDLS and YYNGEE. The CDR3 runs to 13 residues. Trimming removed 4 bases at V and 5 bases at J, with 7 bases between. The DNA for the CDR3 is TGTGCCAGCAGCCGCGATAATAATTCACCCCTCCACTTT. This translates into CASSRDNNSPLHF.

J is TRBJ1-2 and V is TRBV2, with D possibly TRBD1 on 5 matching bases. The V end lost 7 bases, the J end lost 8 bases, and 14 bases lay between the germline ends. Germline-derived CDR1 and CDR2 are SNHLY and FYNNEI. The CDR3 is 12 residues long. In DNA, the CDR3 is TGTGCCAGCACCGAGGGGCCTATGGGCTACACCTTC. Translation gives CASTEGPMGYTF.

This clonotype came up many times. The chain has TRBV7-9 and TRBJ1-3; D may be TRBD1 (6 bases). V gave up 4 bases and J gave up 2 bases, with 9 bases separating them. Germline CDR1 and CDR2: SEHNR and FQNEAQ (reference sequence). This CDR3 contains 14 residues. The DNA of the CDR3 is TGTGCCAGCAGCTCCCCAGGGGCTGGAAACACCATATATTTT. This encodes CASSSPGAGNTIYF. The variable domain in full, with the rest retrieved from reference TRBV7-9 and TRBJ1-3, is DTGVSQNPRHKITKRGQNVTFRCDPISEHNRLYWYRQTLGQGPEFLTYFQNEAQLEKSRLLSDRFSAERPKGSFSTLEIQRTEQGDSAMYLCASSSPGAGNTIYFGEGSWLTVV.